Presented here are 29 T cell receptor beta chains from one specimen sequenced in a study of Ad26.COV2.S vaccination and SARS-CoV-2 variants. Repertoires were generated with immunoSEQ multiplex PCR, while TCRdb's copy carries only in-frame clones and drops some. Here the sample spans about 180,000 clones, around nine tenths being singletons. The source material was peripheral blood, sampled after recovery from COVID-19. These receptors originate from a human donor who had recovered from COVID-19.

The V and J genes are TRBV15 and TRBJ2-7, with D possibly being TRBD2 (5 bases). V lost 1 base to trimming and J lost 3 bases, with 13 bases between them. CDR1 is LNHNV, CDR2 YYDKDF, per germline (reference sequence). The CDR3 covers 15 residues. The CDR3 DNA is TGTGCCACCAGCAGAGGCCAAAACCGGGGCTACGAGCAGTACTTC. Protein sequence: CATSRGQNRGYEQYF.

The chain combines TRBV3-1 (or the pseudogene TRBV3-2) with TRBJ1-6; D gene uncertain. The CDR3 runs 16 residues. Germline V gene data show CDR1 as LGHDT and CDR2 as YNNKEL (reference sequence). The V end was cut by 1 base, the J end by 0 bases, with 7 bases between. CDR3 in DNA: TGTGCCAGCAGCCAAGTAGGGATCTCCTATAATTCACCCCTCCACTTT. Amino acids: CASSQVGISYNSPLHF.

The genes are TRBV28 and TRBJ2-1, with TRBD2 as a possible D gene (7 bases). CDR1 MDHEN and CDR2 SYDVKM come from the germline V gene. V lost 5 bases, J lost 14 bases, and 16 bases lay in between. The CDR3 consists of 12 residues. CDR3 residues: CASSAPQGREFF. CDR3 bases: TGTGCCAGCAGTGCCCCCCAGGGGAGGGAGTTCTTC.

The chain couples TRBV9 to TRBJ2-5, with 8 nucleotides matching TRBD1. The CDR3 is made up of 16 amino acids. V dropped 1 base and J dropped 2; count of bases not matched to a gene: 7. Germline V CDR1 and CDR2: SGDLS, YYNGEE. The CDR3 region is CASSVSEGTGQETQYF. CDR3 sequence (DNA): TGTGCCAGCAGCGTATCAGAGGGGACAGGTCAAGAGACCCAGTACTTC. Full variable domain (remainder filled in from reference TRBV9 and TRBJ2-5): DSGVTQTPKHLITATGQRVTLRCSPRSGDLSVYWYQQSLDQGLQFLIQYYNGEERAKGNILERFSAQQFPDLHSELNLSSLELGDSALYFCASSVSEGTGQETQYFGPGTRLLVL.

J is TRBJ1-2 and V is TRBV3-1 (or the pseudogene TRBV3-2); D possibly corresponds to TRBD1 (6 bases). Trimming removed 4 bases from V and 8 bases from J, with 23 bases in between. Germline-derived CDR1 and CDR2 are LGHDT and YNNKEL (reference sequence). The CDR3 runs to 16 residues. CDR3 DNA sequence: TGTGCCAGCAGCCCAATGGGGGGGCAGAACCTTCGAGGCTACACCTTC. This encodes CASSPMGGQNLRGYTF.

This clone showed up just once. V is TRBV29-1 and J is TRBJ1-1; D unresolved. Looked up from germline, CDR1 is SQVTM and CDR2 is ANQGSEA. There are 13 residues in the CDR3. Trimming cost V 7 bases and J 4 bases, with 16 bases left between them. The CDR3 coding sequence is TGCAGCGCCGGGGAGGGATCGGCCACTGAAGCTTTCTTT. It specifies CSAGEGSATEAFF.

As DNA, the CDR3 is TGCGCCAGCAGGGCCGGGACAGGGGTTAATCAGCCCCAGCATTTT. This codes for CASRAGTGVNQPQHF. This chain connects TRBV5-1 to TRBJ1-5; TRBD1 matches 10 bases. Germline CDR1 SGHRS, CDR2 YFSETQ. The length of the CDR3 is 15 residues. The V segment lost 5 bases and the J segment 4 bases; nucleotides outside the gene matches: 6.

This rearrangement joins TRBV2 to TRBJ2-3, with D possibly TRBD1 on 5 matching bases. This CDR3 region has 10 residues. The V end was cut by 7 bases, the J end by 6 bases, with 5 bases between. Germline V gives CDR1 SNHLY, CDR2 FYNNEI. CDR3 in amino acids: CASKGDTQYF. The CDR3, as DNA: TGTGCCAGCAAGGGGGATACGCAGTATTTT. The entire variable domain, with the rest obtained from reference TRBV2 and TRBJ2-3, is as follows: EPEVTQTPSHQVTQMGQEVILRCVPISNHLYFYWYRQILGQKVEFLVSFYNNEISEKSEIFDDQFSVERPDGSNFTLKIRSTKLEDSAMYFCASKGDTQYFGPGTRLTVL.

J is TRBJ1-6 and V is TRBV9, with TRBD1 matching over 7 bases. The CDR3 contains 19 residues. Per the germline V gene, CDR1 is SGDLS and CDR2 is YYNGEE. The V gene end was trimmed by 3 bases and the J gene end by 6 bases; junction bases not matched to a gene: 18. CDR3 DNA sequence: TGTGCCAGCAGCGAAGAGGCCGACTCCGGGACAGTGGGTAATTCACCCCTCCACTTT. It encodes CASSEEADSGTVGNSPLHF.

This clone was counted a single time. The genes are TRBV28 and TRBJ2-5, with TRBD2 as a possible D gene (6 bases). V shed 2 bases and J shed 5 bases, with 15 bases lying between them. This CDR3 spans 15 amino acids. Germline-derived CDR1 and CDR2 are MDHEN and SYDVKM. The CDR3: CASSLASGLGETQYF. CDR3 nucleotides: TGTGCCAGCAGTTTAGCGAGCGGGCTTGGGGAGACCCAGTACTTC.

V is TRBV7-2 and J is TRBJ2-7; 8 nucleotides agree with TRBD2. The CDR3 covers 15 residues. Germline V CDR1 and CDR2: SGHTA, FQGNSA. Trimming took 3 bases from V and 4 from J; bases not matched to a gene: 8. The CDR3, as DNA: TGTGCCAGCAGCTTGGGTGGACTAGCTTCTTACGAGCAGTACTTC. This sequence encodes CASSLGGLASYEQYF.

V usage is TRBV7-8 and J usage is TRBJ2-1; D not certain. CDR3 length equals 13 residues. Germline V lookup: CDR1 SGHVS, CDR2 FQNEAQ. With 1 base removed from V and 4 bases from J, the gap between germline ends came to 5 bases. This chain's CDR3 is CASSLVNYNEQFF. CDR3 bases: TGTGCCAGCAGCTTAGTTAATTACAATGAGCAGTTCTTC.

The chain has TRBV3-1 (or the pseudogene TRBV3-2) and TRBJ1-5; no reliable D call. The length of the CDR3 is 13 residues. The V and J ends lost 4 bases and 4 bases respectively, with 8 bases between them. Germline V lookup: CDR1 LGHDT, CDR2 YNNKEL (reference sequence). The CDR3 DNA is TGTGCCAGCAGCCCAGTCCCTAATCAGCCCCAGCATTTT. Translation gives CASSPVPNQPQHF.

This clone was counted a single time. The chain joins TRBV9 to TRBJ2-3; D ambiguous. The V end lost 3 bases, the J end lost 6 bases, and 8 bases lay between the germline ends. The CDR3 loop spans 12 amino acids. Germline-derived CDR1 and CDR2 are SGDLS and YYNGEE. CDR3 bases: TGTGCCAGCAGCGGCTGGACGGATACGCAGTATTTT. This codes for CASSGWTDTQYF. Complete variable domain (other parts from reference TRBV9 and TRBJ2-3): DSGVTQTPKHLITATGQRVTLRCSPRSGDLSVYWYQQSLDQGLQFLIQYYNGEERAKGNILERFSAQQFPDLHSELNLSSLELGDSALYFCASSGWTDTQYFGPGTRLTVL.

CDR3 sequence reads: CARRSWTVPNYGYTF. The CDR3 nucleotides are TGTGCCAGAAGATCTTGGACAGTCCCTAACTATGGCTACACCTTC. V usage is TRBV5-3 and J usage is TRBJ1-2, with TRBD1 as a possible D gene (6 bases). TRBV5-3 is marked as an open reading frame, function uncertain. CDR3 length equals 15 residues. The ends were cut back, 5 bases at V and 0 bases at J, with 14 bases in the middle.

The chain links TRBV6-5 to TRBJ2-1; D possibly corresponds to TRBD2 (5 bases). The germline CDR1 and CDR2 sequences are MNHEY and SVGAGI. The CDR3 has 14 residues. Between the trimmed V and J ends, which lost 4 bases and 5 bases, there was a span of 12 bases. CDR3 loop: CASSWGTRHNEQFF. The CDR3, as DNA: TGTGCCAGCAGTTGGGGTACTAGACACAATGAGCAGTTCTTC.

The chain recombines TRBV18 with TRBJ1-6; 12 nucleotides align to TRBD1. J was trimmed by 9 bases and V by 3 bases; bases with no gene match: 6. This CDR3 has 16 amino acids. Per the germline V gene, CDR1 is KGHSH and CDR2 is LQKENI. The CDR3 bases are TGTGCCAGCTCACCGTGGGACAGGGGGCAGAGTTCACCCCTCCACTTT. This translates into CASSPWDRGQSSPLHF.

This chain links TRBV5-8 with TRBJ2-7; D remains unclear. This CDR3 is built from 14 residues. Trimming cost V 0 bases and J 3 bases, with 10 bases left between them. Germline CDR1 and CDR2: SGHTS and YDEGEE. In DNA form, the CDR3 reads TGTGCCAGCAGCTTGGTAACCACCGGCTACGAGCAGTACTTC. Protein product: CASSLVTTGYEQYF.

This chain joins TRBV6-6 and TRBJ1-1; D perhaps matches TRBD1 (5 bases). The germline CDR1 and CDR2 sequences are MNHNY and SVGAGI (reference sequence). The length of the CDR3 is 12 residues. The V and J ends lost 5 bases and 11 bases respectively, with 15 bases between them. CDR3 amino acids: CASSHTRGEAFF. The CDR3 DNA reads TGTGCCAGCAGTCACACAAGGGGTGAGGCTTTCTTT.

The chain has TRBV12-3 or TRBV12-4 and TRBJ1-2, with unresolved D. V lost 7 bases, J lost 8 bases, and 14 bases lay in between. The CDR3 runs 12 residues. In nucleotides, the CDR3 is TGTGCCAGCAAGGAGGTGAGCGGAGGCTACACCTTC. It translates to CASKEVSGGYTF.

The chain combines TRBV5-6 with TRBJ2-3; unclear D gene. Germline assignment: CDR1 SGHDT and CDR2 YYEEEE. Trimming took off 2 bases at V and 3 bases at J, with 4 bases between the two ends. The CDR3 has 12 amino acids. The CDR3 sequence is CASSFDTDTQYF. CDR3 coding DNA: TGTGCCAGCAGCTTCGATACAGATACGCAGTATTTT.

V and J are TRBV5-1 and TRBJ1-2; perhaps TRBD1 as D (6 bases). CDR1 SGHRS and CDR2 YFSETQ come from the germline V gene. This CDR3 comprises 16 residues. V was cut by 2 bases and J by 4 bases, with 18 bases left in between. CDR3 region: CASSFFSQGGRYGYTF. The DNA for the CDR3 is TGCGCCAGCAGCTTTTTTTCACAGGGAGGCCGCTATGGCTACACCTTC.

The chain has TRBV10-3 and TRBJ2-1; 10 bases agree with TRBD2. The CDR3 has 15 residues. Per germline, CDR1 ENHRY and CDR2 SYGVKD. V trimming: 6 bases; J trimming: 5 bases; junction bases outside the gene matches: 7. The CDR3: CAIRASGGANNEQFF. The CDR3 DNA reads TGTGCCATCAGGGCGAGCGGGGGGGCTAACAATGAGCAGTTCTTC.

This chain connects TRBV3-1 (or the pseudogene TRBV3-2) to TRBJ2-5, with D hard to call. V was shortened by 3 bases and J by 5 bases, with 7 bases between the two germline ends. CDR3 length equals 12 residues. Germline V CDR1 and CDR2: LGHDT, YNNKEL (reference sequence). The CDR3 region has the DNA TGTGCCAGCAGCCAGCAGAGCGAGACCCAGTACTTC. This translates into CASSQQSETQYF.

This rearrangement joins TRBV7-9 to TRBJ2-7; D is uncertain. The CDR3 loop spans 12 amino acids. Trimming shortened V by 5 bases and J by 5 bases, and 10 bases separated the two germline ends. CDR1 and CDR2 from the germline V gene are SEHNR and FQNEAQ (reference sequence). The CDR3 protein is CASSLRRNEQYF. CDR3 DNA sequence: TGTGCCAGCAGCCTCCGAAGGAACGAGCAGTACTTC.

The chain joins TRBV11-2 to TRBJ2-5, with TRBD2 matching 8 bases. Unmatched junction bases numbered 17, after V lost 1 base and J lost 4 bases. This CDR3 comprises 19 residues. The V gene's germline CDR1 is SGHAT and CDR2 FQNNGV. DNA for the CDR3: TGTGCCAGCAGCTTAGTTCCCCTGGGGGGTAGCGGGGTTGGAGAGACCCAGTACTTC. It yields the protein CASSLVPLGGSGVGETQYF.

For the CDR3, the DNA is TGCGCCAGCAGCTTGGACGGGACAGGGGGCTGGAATGAGCAGTTCTTC. The encoded protein is CASSLDGTGGWNEQFF. The chain joins TRBV5-1 to TRBJ2-1; TRBD1 matches 12 bases. The CDR3 has 16 residues. V lost 0 bases, J lost 7 bases, and 5 bases stayed unmatched. Germline lookup yields CDR1 SGHRS and CDR2 YFSETQ.

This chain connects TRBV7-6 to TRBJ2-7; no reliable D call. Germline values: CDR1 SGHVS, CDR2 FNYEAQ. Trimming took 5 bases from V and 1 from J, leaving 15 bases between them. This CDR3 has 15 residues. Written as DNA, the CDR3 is TGTGCCAGCAGCCCTTCGCGTTTGACTTCCTACGAGCAGTACTTC. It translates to CASSPSRLTSYEQYF.

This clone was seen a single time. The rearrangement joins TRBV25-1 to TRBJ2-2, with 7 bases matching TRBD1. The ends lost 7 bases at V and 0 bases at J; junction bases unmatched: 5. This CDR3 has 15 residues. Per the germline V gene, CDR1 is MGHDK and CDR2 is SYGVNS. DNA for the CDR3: TGTGCCAGCACCCCCGGGACAGCGAACACCGGGGAGCTGTTTTTT. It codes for CASTPGTANTGELFF.